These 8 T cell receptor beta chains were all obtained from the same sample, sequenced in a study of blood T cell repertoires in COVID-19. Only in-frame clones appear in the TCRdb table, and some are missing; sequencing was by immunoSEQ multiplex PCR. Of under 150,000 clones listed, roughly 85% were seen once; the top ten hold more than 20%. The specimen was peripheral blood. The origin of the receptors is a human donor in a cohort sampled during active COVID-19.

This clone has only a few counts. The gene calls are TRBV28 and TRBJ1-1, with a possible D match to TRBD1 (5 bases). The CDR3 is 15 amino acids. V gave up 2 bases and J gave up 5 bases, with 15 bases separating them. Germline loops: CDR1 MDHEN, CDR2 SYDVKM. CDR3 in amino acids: CASSLRGLRGTEAFF. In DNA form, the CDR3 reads TGTGCCAGCAGTTTACGGGGGTTGAGAGGTACTGAAGCTTTCTTT.

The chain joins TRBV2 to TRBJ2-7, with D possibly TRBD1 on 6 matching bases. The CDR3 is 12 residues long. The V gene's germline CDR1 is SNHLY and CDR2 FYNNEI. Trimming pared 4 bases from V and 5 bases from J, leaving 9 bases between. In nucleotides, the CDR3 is TGTGCCAGCAGTGGCCGGGACAACGAGCAGTACTTC. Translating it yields CASSGRDNEQYF.

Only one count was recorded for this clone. The CDR3 DNA is TGTGCCAGCAGCTTAGCGCTGGGGACTAGCTTCCACGAGCAGTACTTC. Its translation is CASSLALGTSFHEQYF. This chain uses TRBV7-7 with TRBJ2-7, with 9 bases that match TRBD2. The junction had 8 bases not matched to a gene; V was cut back by 0 bases and J by 5 bases. There are 16 residues in the CDR3. Germline loops: CDR1 SSHAT, CDR2 FNYEAQ (reference sequence).

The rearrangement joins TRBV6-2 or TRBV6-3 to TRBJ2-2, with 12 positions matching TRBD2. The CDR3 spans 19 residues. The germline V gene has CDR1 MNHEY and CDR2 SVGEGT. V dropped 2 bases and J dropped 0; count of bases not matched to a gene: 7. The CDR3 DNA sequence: TGTGCCAGCAGTTACACGAGATCTAGCGGGGGGGCGAACACCGGGGAGCTGTTTTTT. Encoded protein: CASSYTRSSGGANTGELFF.

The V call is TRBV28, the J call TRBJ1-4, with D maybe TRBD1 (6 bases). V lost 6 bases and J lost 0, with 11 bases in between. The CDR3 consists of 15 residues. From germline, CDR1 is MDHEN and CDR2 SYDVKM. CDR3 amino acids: CASRETGPTNEKLFF. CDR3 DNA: TGTGCCAGCAGGGAAACAGGGCCAACTAATGAAAAACTGTTTTTT. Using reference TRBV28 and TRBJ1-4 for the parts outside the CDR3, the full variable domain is DVKVTQSSRYLVKRTGEKVFLECVQDMDHENMFWYRQDPGLGLRLIYFSYDVKMKEKGDIPEGYSVSREKKERFSLILESASTNQTSMYLCASRETGPTNEKLFFGSGTQLSVL.

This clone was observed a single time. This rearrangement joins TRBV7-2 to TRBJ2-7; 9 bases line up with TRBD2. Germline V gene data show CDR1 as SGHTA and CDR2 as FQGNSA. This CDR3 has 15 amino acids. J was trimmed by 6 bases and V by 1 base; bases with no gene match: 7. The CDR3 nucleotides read TGTGCCAGCAGCTTAGGTGCGGGGGGGAGTCGCGAGCAGTACTTC. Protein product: CASSLGAGGSREQYF.

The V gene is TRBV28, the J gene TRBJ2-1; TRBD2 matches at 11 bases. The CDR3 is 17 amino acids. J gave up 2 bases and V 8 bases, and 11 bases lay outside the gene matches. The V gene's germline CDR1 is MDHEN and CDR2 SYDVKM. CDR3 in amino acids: CASAPRVAGGPYNEQFF. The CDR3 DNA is TGTGCCAGCGCCCCGCGGGTAGCGGGGGGGCCCTACAATGAGCAGTTCTTC.

The CDR3 loop reads CASSARGGLGWQFF. For the CDR3, the DNA is TGTGCCAGCAGCGCCCGTGGCGGACTAGGTTGGCAGTTCTTC. The chain is built from TRBV7-3 and TRBJ2-1; TRBD2 matches 7 bases. Per the germline V gene, CDR1 is SGHTA and CDR2 is FQGTGA. V shed 5 bases and J 12 bases; nucleotides not matched to a gene: 13. CDR3 length: 14 residues.